These T cell receptor beta chains were read from a single sample in a study of vaccination effects on CD4 cells after COVID-19. Their antigens remain unidentified. Some clones are missing from TCRdb's copy, which holds only in-frame ones; the method was immunoSEQ multiplex PCR. The sample gives approximately 70,000 clones, around 70% of which show up once; around 4.6% is in the top ten. The sample consisted of CD4+ T cells from PBMCs cultured with HIV peptides, taken before COVID-19 vaccination. Receptors originate from a human donor who had a prior SARS-CoV-2 infection. Both conserved end residues are part of each CDR3. The order of the fields is J gene, D gene, clone size, V gene, CDR3 DNA, CDR3 protein. The D gene is left open where the match is weak. Part of the rows lack a size; the others show once, few, many or a class for expanded clones.

TRBJ2-5	-	once	TRBV9	TGTGCCAGCAGCGTAGCGGGGCAGGGAAATGGTTACCAAGAGACCCAGTACTTC	CASSVAGQGNGYQETQYF
TRBJ2-5	TRBD2	once	TRBV5-4	TGTGCCAGCGAGAGGGCTAGCGGGGGACCCCGGGGGGAGACCCAGTACTTC	CASERASGGPRGETQYF
TRBJ1-1	-	few	TRBV5-4	TGTGCCAGCAGCTTAGGGGGAAGGAGAAACACTGAAGCTTTCTTT	CASSLGGRRNTEAFF
TRBJ1-4	-	-	TRBV21-1	TGTGCCAGCAGCAAAGCGGGCCCAAGCCGGACAAGGCGGGGAACTAATGAAAAACTGTTTTTT	CASSKAGPSRTRRGTNEKLFF
TRBJ2-7	-	once	TRBV5-1	TGCGCCAGCAGCTTGGCCTTAACTACCTACGAGCAGTACTTC	CASSLALTTYEQYF
TRBJ1-2	-	-	TRBV5-8	TGTGCCAGCAGCTTGGTCGCCGGAACACCCTATGGCTACACCTTC	CASSLVAGTPYGYTF
TRBJ1-5	-	-	TRBV6-1	TGTGCCAGCAGTGAAGCGCGGCTCGGAGGGGGTCAGCCCCAGCATTTT	CASSEARLGGGQPQHF
TRBJ2-6	-	-	TRBV11-2	TGTGCCAGCAGCTTTTGGGACTCTGGGGCCAACGTCCTGACTTTC	CASSFWDSGANVLTF
TRBJ1-6	TRBD1	few	TRBV7-3	TGTGCCAGCAGCCTACGACAGGGGGAATCACCCCTCCACTTT	CASSLRQGESPLHF
TRBJ1-5	-	-	TRBV6-5	TGTGCCAGCAGTACGGGCAGGGGAGTTCAGCCCCAGCATTTT	CASSTGRGVQPQHF
TRBJ2-2	-	-	TRBV27	TGTGCCAGCGACCTAAGAGGGGGGACCGGGGAGCTGTTTTTT	CASDLRGGTGELFF
TRBJ2-5	-	-	TRBV5-1	TGCGCCAGCAACAGGTTCGGGCAGGGGCCAAGAGAGGCCCAGTACTTC	CASNRFGQGPREAQYF
TRBJ1-1	-	-	TRBV5-1	TGCGCCAGCAGACGGGAGTTGGGCACTGAAGCTTTCTTT	CASRRELGTEAFF
TRBJ2-2	-	once	TRBV11-3	TGTGCCAGCAGCTTAGGGACAGCCACCGGGGAGCTGTTTTTT	CASSLGTATGELFF
TRBJ2-1	TRBD1	-	TRBV6-6	TGTGCCAGCACCGACAGGGCAGCCTACAATGAGCAGTTCTTC	CASTDRAAYNEQFF
TRBJ2-1	-	few	TRBV11-2	TGTGCCAGCAGCCCCAGGCTATACAATGAGCAGTTCTTC	CASSPRLYNEQFF
TRBJ1-2	-	once	TRBV13	TGTGCCAGCAGCTCGACCAGGTGGAGAAACTATGGCTACACCTTC	CASSSTRWRNYGYTF
TRBJ1-2	-	once	TRBV2	TGTGCCAGCAGTGAATTCAAGAACGACTATGGCTACACCTTC	CASSEFKNDYGYTF
TRBJ2-2	-	-	TRBV7-9	TGTGCCAGCAGCTCCATACCGGGCCCATCGGCGGGGGAGCTGTTTTTT	CASSSIPGPSAGELFF
TRBJ2-7	TRBD2	-	TRBV15	TGTGCCACCAGCAGAGATTCGGGGAGGGCCTGGGGTGAGCAGTACTTC	CATSRDSGRAWGEQYF
TRBJ2-7	-	-	TRBV2	TGTGCCAGCAGTGTTTTCTCCTACGAGCAGTACTTC	CASSVFSYEQYF
TRBJ1-1	-	-	TRBV2	TGTGCCAGCAGCCCAAGGACAATCAACACTGAAGCTTTCTTT	CASSPRTINTEAFF
TRBJ1-2	-	few	TRBV7-2	TGTGCCAGCAGCGTAACCGGGCCGAATAACTATGGCTACACCTTC	CASSVTGPNNYGYTF
TRBJ1-3	-	-	TRBV6-1	TGTGCCAGCAGTGAACTCGGGACAAACTCTGGAAACACCATATATTTT	CASSELGTNSGNTIYF
TRBJ1-2	-	-	TRBV9	TGTGCCAGCAGCGTAGATCTCCAGCCGGGGGGCTACACCTTC	CASSVDLQPGGYTF
TRBJ2-5	-	-	TRBV25-1	TGTGCCAGCATACCCGGGCGGCAGGGCCAAGAGACCCAGTACTTC	CASIPGRQGQETQYF
TRBJ1-4	-	-	TRBV29-1	TGCAGCGTTACAGGAGCTAATGAAAAACTGTTTTTT	CSVTGANEKLFF
TRBJ2-3	TRBD2	-	TRBV9	TGTGCCAGCAGCGCCCGGTCCTCTAGCGGGGTCACAGATACGCAGTATTTT	CASSARSSSGVTDTQYF
TRBJ1-1	-	-	TRBV4-2	TGTGCCAGCAGGCGGAACACTGAAGCTTTCTTT	CASRRNTEAFF
TRBJ2-7	-	-	TRBV10-3	TGTGCCATCAGCCCGGGACTGCAATACGAGCAGTACTTC	CAISPGLQYEQYF
TRBJ1-3	-	-	TRBV7-8	TGTGCCAGCAGCCCCCAGAGCTCTGGAAACACCATATATTTT	CASSPQSSGNTIYF
TRBJ1-6	TRBD1	once	TRBV4-3	TGCGCCAGCAGCCCAGAACCCAGGGGGCGAAATTCACCCCTCCACTTT	CASSPEPRGRNSPLHF
TRBJ2-7	-	-	TRBV5-1	TGCGCCAGCAGCTCCCGTGTAACGGGTAGCTCCTACGAGCAGTACTTC	CASSSRVTGSSYEQYF
TRBJ2-5	TRBD1	-	TRBV15	TGTGCCACCAGCAGAGGGGACAGGGGTTTATTCGGGAGGGAGTTGCAGACCCAGTACTTC	CATSRGDRGLFGRELQTQYF
TRBJ2-7	-	-	TRBV5-1	TGCGCCAGCAGCCCCCCTAGTGGGCTCGAGCAGTACTTC	CASSPPSGLEQYF
TRBJ2-5	-	-	TRBV7-3	TGTGCCAGCAGCCCAGTGGGTGGGGTCCAAGAGACCCAGTACTTC	CASSPVGGVQETQYF
TRBJ1-1	-	few	TRBV2	TGTGCCAGCAAGGGAAACACTGAAGCTTTCTTT	CASKGNTEAFF
TRBJ1-5	-	-	TRBV15	TGTGCCACCAGCAGAGATCGGTCGGACAGTGTGGCTCAGCCCCAGCATTTT	CATSRDRSDSVAQPQHF
TRBJ1-1	-	-	TRBV6-2/TRBV6-3	TGTGCCAGCAGCCCACCCCCCGGGGTGGGCACTGAAGCTTTCTTT	CASSPPPGVGTEAFF
TRBJ2-7	-	once	TRBV6-2/TRBV6-3	TGTGCCAGCAGTTATTGGGCTAGCGACTACGAGCAGTACTTC	CASSYWASDYEQYF
TRBJ2-3	TRBD1	-	TRBV19	TGTGCCAGCAAGACAGGGGATACGCAGTATTTT	CASKTGDTQYF
TRBJ1-2	TRBD1	-	TRBV7-2	TGTGCCAGCAGCTTCAACAGGGGGGAAAGGAGCTACACCTTC	CASSFNRGERSYTF
TRBJ2-7	TRBD2	-	TRBV3-1/TRBV3-2	TGTGCCAGCAGCGCGAGACTAGCGGGATCCTACGAGCAGTACTTC	CASSARLAGSYEQYF
TRBJ1-1	-	few	TRBV27	TGTGCCAGCAGTTTATGGCGGAGGCGGGGGGATCGGGGCACTGAAGCTTTCTTT	CASSLWRRRGDRGTEAFF
TRBJ2-3	-	-	TRBV7-2	TGTGCCAGCAGCTTTAGCAGCGATCGGGGATATACGCAGTATTTT	CASSFSSDRGYTQYF
TRBJ2-1	TRBD2	-	TRBV18	TGTGCCAGCTCACCACCGGGTCGGGAGGGTGAGCAGTTCTTC	CASSPPGREGEQFF
TRBJ2-1	-	-	TRBV4-3	TGCGCCAGCAGCCAACTGGGTACGCCTGAGCAGTTCTTC	CASSQLGTPEQFF